These 2 T cell receptor beta chains originate from one sample sequenced in a study of identical twins. TCRdb re-called the 5' RACE reads through MiXCR, storing one row per CDR3 protein. This sample has some 660,000 distinct CDR3 sequences, with 8.6% found just once. These same data were also listed under a study on yellow fever vaccine responses in identical twins.

Sequenced: PBMCs. These receptor sequences come from a woman aged 18-35 years in good health.

This clonotype was seen repeatedly, ten times or more. V and J are TRBV5-1 and TRBJ2-1, with D perhaps matching TRBD2 (6 bases). From germline, CDR1 is SGHRS and CDR2 YFSETQ. The CDR3 is 13 amino acids. V shed 0 bases and J shed 8 bases, with 9 bases lying between them. CDR3 nucleotide sequence: TGCGCCAGCAGCTTGGCGGGAGTTTATGAGCAGTTCTTC. This translates into CASSLAGVYEQFF.

This clonotype occurred a few times. The genes are TRBV7-8 and TRBJ1-4, with D possibly matching TRBD1 (5 bases). CDR1 is SGHVS, CDR2 FQNEAQ, per germline. The CDR3 is 15 residues long. V lost 3 bases to trimming and J lost 6 bases, with 14 bases between them. The CDR3 loop reads CASSLAGTLDEKLFF. In nucleotides, the CDR3 is TGTGCCAGCAGCTTGGCCGGGACCCTTGATGAAAAACTGTTTTTT.